This record covers a single T cell receptor (beta chain). This CDR3 comprises 15 residues. Trimming removed 4 bases at V and 2 bases at J, with 15 bases between. Germline V lookup: CDR1 SGHRS, CDR2 YFSETQ. The data were obtained in a study of control samples from healthy donors and cancer patients. Some clones are missing from TCRdb's copy, which holds only in-frame ones; the method was immunoSEQ multiplex PCR. The repertoire table contains under 200,000 clones. The sample was blood. This clonotype was obtained from a woman aged 25-40 years in good health. This chain joins TRBV5-1 and TRBJ1-2; the D gene is possibly TRBD1 (6 bases). CDR3 amino acids: CASSPRTVENYGYTF. CDR3 sequence (DNA): TGCGCCAGCAGCCCGAGGACAGTGGAAAACTATGGCTACACCTTC.